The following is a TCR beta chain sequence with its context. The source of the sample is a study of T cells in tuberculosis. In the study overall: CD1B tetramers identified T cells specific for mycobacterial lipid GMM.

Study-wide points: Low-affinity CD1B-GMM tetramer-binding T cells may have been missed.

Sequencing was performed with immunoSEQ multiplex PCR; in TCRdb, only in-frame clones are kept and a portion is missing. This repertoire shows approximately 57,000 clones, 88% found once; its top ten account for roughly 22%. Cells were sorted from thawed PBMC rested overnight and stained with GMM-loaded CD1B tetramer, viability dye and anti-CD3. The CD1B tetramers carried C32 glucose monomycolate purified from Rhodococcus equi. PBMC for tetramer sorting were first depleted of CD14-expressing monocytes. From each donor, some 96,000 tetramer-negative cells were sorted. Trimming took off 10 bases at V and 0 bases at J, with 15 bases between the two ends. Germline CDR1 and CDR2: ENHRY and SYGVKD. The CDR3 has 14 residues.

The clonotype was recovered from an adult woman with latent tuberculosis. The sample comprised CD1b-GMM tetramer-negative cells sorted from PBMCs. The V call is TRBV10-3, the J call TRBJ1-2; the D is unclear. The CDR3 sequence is CATAPGIANYGYTF. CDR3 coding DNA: TGTGCCACCGCACCGGGGATAGCTAACTATGGCTACACCTTC.